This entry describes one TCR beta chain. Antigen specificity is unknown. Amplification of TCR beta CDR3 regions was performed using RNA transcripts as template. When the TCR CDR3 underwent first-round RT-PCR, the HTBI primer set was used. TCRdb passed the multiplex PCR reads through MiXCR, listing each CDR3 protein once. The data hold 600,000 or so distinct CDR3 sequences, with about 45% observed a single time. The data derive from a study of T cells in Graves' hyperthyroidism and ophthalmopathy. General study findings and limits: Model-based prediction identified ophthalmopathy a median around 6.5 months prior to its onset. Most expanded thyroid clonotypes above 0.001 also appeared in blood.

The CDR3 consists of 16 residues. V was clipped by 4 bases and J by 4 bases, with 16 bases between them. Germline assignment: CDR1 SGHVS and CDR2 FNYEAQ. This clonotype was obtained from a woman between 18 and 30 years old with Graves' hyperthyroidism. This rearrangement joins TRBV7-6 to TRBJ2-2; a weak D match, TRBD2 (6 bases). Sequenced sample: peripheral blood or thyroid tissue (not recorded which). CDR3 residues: CASSWGGIVSTGELFF. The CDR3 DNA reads TGTGCCAGCAGCTGGGGCGGGATAGTAAGCACCGGGGAGCTGTTTTTT.